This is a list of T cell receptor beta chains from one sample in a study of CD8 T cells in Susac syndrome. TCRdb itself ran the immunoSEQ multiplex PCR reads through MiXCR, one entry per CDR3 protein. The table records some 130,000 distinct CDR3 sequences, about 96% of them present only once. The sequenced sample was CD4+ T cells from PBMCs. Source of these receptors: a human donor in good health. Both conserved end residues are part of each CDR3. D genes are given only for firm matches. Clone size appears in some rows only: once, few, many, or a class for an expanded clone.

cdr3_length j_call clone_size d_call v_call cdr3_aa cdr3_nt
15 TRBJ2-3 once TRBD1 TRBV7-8 CASSRQGSGHDTQYF TGTGCCAGCAGCCGACAGGGGTCAGGGCACGATACGCAGTATTTT
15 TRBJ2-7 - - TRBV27 CASSTLRGISYEQYF TGTGCCAGCAGTACACTCAGGGGTATCTCCTACGAGCAGTACTTC
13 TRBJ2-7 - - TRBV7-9 CASNQQQGSEQYF TGTGCCAGCAACCAACAACAGGGCTCCGAGCAGTACTTC
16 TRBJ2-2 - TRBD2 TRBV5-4 CASSGGLAVNTGELFF TGTGCCAGCAGCGGAGGACTAGCCGTGAACACCGGGGAGCTGTTTTTT
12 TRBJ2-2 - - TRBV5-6 CASSRDFGELFF TGTGCCAGCAGTCGGGACTTCGGGGAGCTGTTTTTT
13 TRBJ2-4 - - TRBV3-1 CASSLGPKNIQYF TGTGCCAGCAGCTTGGGCCCCAAAAACATTCAGTACTTC
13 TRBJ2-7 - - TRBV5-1 CASTGQTPYEQYF TGCGCCAGCACCGGACAGACTCCCTACGAGCAGTACTTC
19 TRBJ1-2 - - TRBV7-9 CASSLGGGGSRATNYGYTF TGTGCCAGCAGCTTGGGGGGCGGCGGCAGTAGGGCCACTAACTATGGCTACACCTTC
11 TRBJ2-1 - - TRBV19 CASYGMGEQFF TGTGCCAGTTACGGGATGGGTGAGCAGTTCTTC
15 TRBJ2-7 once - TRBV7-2 CASSFGGRFSYEQYF TGTGCCAGCAGCTTTGGGGGGCGGTTTTCCTACGAGCAGTACTTC
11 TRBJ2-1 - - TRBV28 CASRYLGEQFF TGTGCCAGCAGGTACCTCGGTGAGCAGTTCTTC
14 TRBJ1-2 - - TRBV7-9 CASSQIGAEGGYTF TGTGCCAGCAGCCAGATCGGGGCGGAAGGCGGCTACACCTTC
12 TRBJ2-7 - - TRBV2 CASQEQSYEQYF TGTGCCAGCCAGGAGCAGTCCTACGAGCAGTACTTC
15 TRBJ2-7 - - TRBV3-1 CASSQELLVGYEQYF TGTGCCAGCAGCCAAGAATTACTTGTAGGGTACGAGCAGTACTTC
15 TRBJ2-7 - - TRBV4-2 CASSYSSRGVYEQYF TGTGCCAGCAGCTATTCCTCCAGAGGGGTCTACGAGCAGTACTTC
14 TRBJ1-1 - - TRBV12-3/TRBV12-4 CASSFGSVNTEAFF TGTGCCAGCAGTTTCGGCAGCGTAAACACTGAAGCTTTCTTT
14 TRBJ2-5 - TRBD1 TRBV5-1 CASSLEQGYETQYF TGCGCCAGCAGCTTGGAACAGGGGTATGAGACCCAGTACTTC
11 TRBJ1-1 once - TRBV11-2 CASTRGVEAFF TGTGCCAGCACCCGGGGGGTTGAAGCTTTCTTT
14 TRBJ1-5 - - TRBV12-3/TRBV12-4 CASRVDKGGQPQHF TGTGCCAGCAGAGTTGACAAGGGGGGTCAGCCCCAGCATTTT
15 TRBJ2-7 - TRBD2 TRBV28 CASPPGAGARDEQYF TGTGCCAGCCCCCCAGGCGCGGGAGCGAGGGACGAGCAGTACTTC
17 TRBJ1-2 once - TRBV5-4 CASSLDQGIPLSYGYTF TGTGCCAGCAGCTTGGACCAGGGGATACCCCTTTCCTATGGCTACACCTTC
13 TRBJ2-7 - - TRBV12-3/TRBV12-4 CASSLDSWYEQYF TGTGCCAGCAGTTTGGATAGCTGGTACGAGCAGTACTTC
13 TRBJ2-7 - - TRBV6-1 CACPGPPFFEQYF TGTGCCTGCCCAGGCCCACCATTCTTCGAGCAGTACTTC
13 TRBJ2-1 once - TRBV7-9 CASSLGVDYEQFF TGTGCCAGCAGCCTGGGAGTAGACTATGAGCAGTTCTTC
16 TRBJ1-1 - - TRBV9 CASSFGHGRMNTEAFF TGTGCCAGCAGCTTCGGACACGGCCGGATGAACACTGAAGCTTTCTTT
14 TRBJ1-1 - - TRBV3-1 CASSLIGGDTEAFF TGTGCCAGCAGTCTAATTGGAGGGGACACTGAAGCTTTCTTT
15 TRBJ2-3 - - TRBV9 CASSVVRDRTDTQYF TGTGCCAGCAGCGTAGTGCGAGATCGCACAGATACGCAGTATTTT
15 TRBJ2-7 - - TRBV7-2 CASSTYGTLPYEQYF TGTGCCAGCAGCACCTACGGAACCCTTCCCTACGAGCAGTACTTC
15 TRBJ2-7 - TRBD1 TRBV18 CASSPGTASGYEQYF TGTGCCAGCTCACCGGGGACAGCCTCGGGCTACGAGCAGTACTTC
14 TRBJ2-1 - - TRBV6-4 CASSPGTLSDEQFF TGTGCCAGTTCCCCCGGGACTCTCTCGGATGAGCAGTTCTTC
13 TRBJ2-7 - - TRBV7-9 CASSLVGTGVSYF TGTGCCAGCAGCTTAGTCGGGACCGGCGTATCGTACTTC
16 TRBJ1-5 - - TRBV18 CASSKDGPYSNQPQHF TGTGCCAGCTCAAAAGACGGGCCTTATAGCAATCAGCCCCAGCATTTT
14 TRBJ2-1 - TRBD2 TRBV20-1 CSATREGPYNEQFF TGCAGTGCAACAAGGGAGGGCCCATACAATGAGCAGTTCTTC
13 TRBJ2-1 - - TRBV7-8 CASSLRWGNEQFF TGTGCCAGCAGCCTAAGGTGGGGCAATGAGCAGTTCTTC
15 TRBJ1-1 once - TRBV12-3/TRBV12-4 CASTPGDGPNTEAFF TGTGCCAGCACCCCGGGGGATGGGCCGAACACTGAAGCTTTCTTT
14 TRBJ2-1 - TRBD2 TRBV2 CASTEREGRNEQFF TGTGCCAGCACGGAGCGGGAGGGCCGGAATGAGCAGTTCTTC
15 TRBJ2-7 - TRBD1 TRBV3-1 CASSLQGARSYEQYF TGTGCCAGCAGCCTACAGGGGGCGCGTTCCTACGAGCAGTACTTC
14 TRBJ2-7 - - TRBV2 CASSEQGQTYEQYF TGTGCCAGCAGCGAACAGGGTCAAACCTACGAGCAGTACTTC
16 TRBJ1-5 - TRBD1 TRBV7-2 CASSLGDRISNQPQHF TGTGCCAGCAGCTTAGGGGACAGGATTAGCAATCAGCCCCAGCATTTT
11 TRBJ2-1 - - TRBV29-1 CSAQTNNEQFF TGCAGCGCTCAGACGAATAATGAGCAGTTCTTC
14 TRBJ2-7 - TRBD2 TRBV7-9 CASSWGLAGGEQYF TGTGCCAGCAGCTGGGGACTAGCGGGGGGCGAGCAGTACTTC
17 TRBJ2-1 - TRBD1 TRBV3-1 CASSPVLGDRGRGEQFF TGTGCCAGCAGCCCAGTGTTAGGGGACAGGGGGCGGGGTGAGCAGTTCTTC
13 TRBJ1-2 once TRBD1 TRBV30 CAWRDRRDYGYTF TGTGCCTGGAGGGACAGGCGGGACTATGGCTACACCTTC
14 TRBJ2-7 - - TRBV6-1 CASSRSQGHYEQYF TGTGCCAGCTCAAGGTCCCAGGGGCACTACGAGCAGTACTTC
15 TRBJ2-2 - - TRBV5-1 CASSLTGPNTGELFF TGCGCCAGCAGCTTGACAGGGCCCAACACCGGGGAGCTGTTTTTT
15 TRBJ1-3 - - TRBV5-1 CASSLGAAAGNTIYF TGCGCCAGCAGCTTGGGGGCCGCCGCTGGAAACACCATATATTTT
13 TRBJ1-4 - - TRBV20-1 CSARLQINEKLFF TGCAGTGCTAGACTACAGATTAATGAAAAACTGTTTTTT
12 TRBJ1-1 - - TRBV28 CASSYTQGEAFF TGTGCCAGCAGTTATACGCAGGGAGAAGCTTTCTTT
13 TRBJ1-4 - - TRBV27 CASSSNTNEKLFF TGTGCCAGCAGCTCCAACACTAATGAAAAACTGTTTTTT
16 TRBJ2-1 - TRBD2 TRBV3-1 CASSHHSGSSYNEQFF TGTGCCAGCAGCCACCATAGCGGGAGCTCCTACAATGAGCAGTTCTTC
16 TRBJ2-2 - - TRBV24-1 CATSDLGGLHTGELFF TGTGCCACCAGTGATTTGGGAGGGCTCCACACCGGGGAGCTGTTTTTT
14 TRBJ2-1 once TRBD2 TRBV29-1 CSVTKGGTYNEQFF TGCAGCGTCACAAAGGGAGGGACCTACAATGAGCAGTTCTTC
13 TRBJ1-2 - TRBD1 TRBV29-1 CSAWDRDNYGYTF TGCAGCGCCTGGGACAGAGACAACTATGGCTACACCTTC
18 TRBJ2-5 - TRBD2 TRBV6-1 CASSEPGLAGVGGETQYF TGTGCCAGCAGTGAGCCGGGACTAGCGGGAGTCGGGGGAGAGACCCAGTACTTC
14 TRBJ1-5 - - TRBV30 CAWTAGLRNQPQHF TGTGCCTGGACGGCGGGGTTGCGCAATCAGCCCCAGCATTTT